This T cell receptor beta chain appears in the sequencing data of a study of tumor-infiltrating lymphocytes in glioblastoma multiforme. Per germline, CDR1 SGHRS and CDR2 YFSETQ. Trimming removed 3 bases from V and 4 bases from J, with 13 bases in between. This CDR3 region has 14 residues. This clonotype was counted only a few times. The target antigen is unknown. This may be a read error: a much more frequent sequence differs by one nucleotide. A read error is likely, as this CDR3 ends without the conserved phenylalanine or tryptophan. Three nested ARM-PCR rounds with V-beta and C-beta primers built TCRB libraries. No unique molecular identifiers were described for these TCRB libraries. MiXCR, run by TCRdb on the multiplex PCR reads, gives a single entry per CDR3 protein. The sample shows more than 9,000 distinct CDR3 sequences, approximately 65% of them seen only once. Study-wide points: Unequal TCR RNA per T cell might skew measured clone sizes.

Sequenced input: brain tumor tissue. The sequence derives from a male donor with glioblastoma. The J gene is TRBJ2-5, the V gene TRBV5-1, with a possible D match to TRBD2 (5 bases). In nucleotides, the CDR3 is TGCGCCAGCAGCTCCTTCGAAGAGGGAGAGACCCAGTACTCC. It codes for CASSSFEEGETQYS.